This record concerns one TCR beta chain sequence. This sample is part of a study of control samples from healthy donors and cancer patients. The CDR3 has 12 residues. Trimming left V 5 bases short and J 13 bases short, with 15 bases between. In germline, CDR1 is SGHAT, CDR2 FQNNGV. Some clones are missing from TCRdb's copy, which holds only in-frame ones; the method was immunoSEQ multiplex PCR. The sample shows about 70,000 clones, around 87% of them seen only once. This TCR derives from a woman aged 45-65 years with head and neck cancer. V and J are TRBV11-2 and TRBJ2-1; D remains unclear. Sequenced input: PBMCs. The CDR3 DNA is TGTGCCAGCAGCCCTACTGGGCTAGAACAGTTCTTC. Amino acid sequence: CASSPTGLEQFF.